The subject of this entry is one T cell receptor (beta chain). The CDR3 totals 14 residues. Per the germline V gene, CDR1 is SEHNR and CDR2 is FQNEAQ (reference sequence). Trimming took off 1 base at V and 8 bases at J, with 11 bases between the two ends. Clinical history as reported by participants underpinned cohort assignment. Recovered participants had two consecutive negative NP/OP PCR tests, healthcare professional clearance, or symptom resolution. This sample stems from a study of blood T cell repertoires in COVID-19. Study in general: Spain, Italy and the United States supplied samples that represented acute and convalescent COVID-19.

Generated by immunoSEQ multiplex PCR, the TCRdb table keeps only in-frame clones and is missing some. The sample has over 150,000 clones; 87% are singletons. The chain couples TRBV7-9 to TRBJ1-4; tentative D call: TRBD1 (5 bases). Sequencing was carried out using PBMCs or T cells enriched from blood (not recorded which). The receptor comes from a woman aged 30 to 39 who had recovered from COVID-19. The CDR3 is CASSLEDRYEKLFF. The CDR3 DNA reads as TGTGCCAGCAGCTTAGAAGACAGATACGAAAAACTGTTTTTT.